Listed below are T cell receptor beta chains from one sample, sequenced in a study of graft-versus-host responses after intestinal transplantation. Generated by immunoSEQ multiplex PCR, the TCRdb table keeps only in-frame clones and is missing some. This table has some 140,000 clones, just over 90% appearing once. Antigen specificity for these receptors is unknown. The specimen comprised unstimulated CD4+ T cells sorted from spleen or lymph node cells, sampled before intestinal transplant. The receptor source for this set is a human donor who received an intestinal transplant. Both conserved end residues are part of each CDR3. The order of the fields is V gene, CDR3 length, clone size, J gene, CDR3 protein. The size of a clone is reported for some rows only, either as once, few or many, or as a class for expanded clones.

TRBV11-2,15,NA,TRBJ2-5,CASSLVAGGGETQYF
TRBV7-9,17,NA,TRBJ2-5,CASSLKLRTSGGETQYF
TRBV12-5,15,NA,TRBJ2-2,CASVLYTPGAGELFF
TRBV5-6,13,NA,TRBJ2-5,CASSLIAMETQYF
TRBV10-2,14,NA,TRBJ1-6,CASSEPGDNSPLHF
TRBV6-5,16,NA,TRBJ2-7,CASSYFPQGREYEQYF
TRBV30,15,NA,TRBJ2-1,CAWSLGGGPYNEQFF
TRBV7-9,12,few,TRBJ2-7,CASSLQGWEQYF
TRBV4-2,14,NA,TRBJ2-1,CASSQEGQANEQFF
TRBV2,18,NA,TRBJ1-2,CASSPGTGVPSTAYGYTF
TRBV7-9,16,NA,TRBJ2-3,CASSLGSGASTDTQYF
TRBV19,17,NA,TRBJ2-1,CASSTLGRGGRKHEQFF
TRBV9,14,NA,TRBJ1-3,CASSVAGVGNTIYF
TRBV9,16,NA,TRBJ2-3,CASSARLAGGPDTQYF
TRBV6-1,14,NA,TRBJ1-6,CASSFGTPEEPLHF
TRBV30,11,NA,TRBJ1-3,CAWSVGFPLYF
TRBV7-6,13,NA,TRBJ2-7,CASGSGGPYEQYF
TRBV19,15,once,TRBJ2-3,CASSIAGLDVDTQYF
TRBV11-2,17,NA,TRBJ2-2,CASRPHARGPNTGELFF
TRBV5-1,16,once,TRBJ1-4,CASTPGTIATPEKLFF
TRBV5-1,17,NA,TRBJ2-3,CASSLWGSGGAHDTQYF
TRBV2,15,NA,TRBJ2-1,CASSKQGTNYNEQFF
TRBV6-5,12,NA,TRBJ2-7,CASRPPRGEQYF
TRBV5-6,17,NA,TRBJ1-1,CASSGPPDRRANTEAFF
TRBV11-2,17,NA,TRBJ2-1,CASSPPSGTILYNEQFF
TRBV5-1,14,NA,TRBJ1-2,CASSFPGSNYGYTF
TRBV18,16,NA,TRBJ2-5,CASSPGLAGTQETQYF
TRBV5-6,12,NA,TRBJ1-2,CASSAGGPGYTF
TRBV7-2,16,NA,TRBJ2-3,CASSSPTSGFTDTQYF
TRBV5-1,13,NA,TRBJ2-3,CASSLGSTDTQYF
TRBV13,16,NA,TRBJ2-6,CASSFGTTSGANVLTF
TRBV21-1,15,NA,TRBJ2-7,CATPKLDKSRDEQYF
TRBV15,15,NA,TRBJ2-1,CATSRTGGSYNEQFF
TRBV6-5,14,NA,TRBJ2-1,CASSYRTGWNEQFF
TRBV7-2,13,NA,TRBJ1-1,CASSFRKGGEAFF
TRBV11-2,16,NA,TRBJ2-1,CASSLAGGTSYNEQFF
TRBV28,12,NA,TRBJ2-7,CASRKRGYEQYF
TRBV19,14,NA,TRBJ2-1,CATNPGLLYNEQFF
TRBV7-8,11,NA,TRBJ1-1,CASSSQGGAFF
TRBV19,15,NA,TRBJ1-5,CASSNPGQGALTQHF
TRBV5-4,15,NA,TRBJ2-2,CASSLGGGDTGELFF
TRBV6-5,15,NA,TRBJ2-3,CASSYFPGSTDTQYF
TRBV10-3,13,NA,TRBJ2-3,CATGTDFTDTQYF
TRBV7-9,15,NA,TRBJ2-7,CASSLGAGGSYEQYF
TRBV10-3,12,NA,TRBJ1-2,CAIEVRPGGYTF
TRBV2,13,NA,TRBJ2-3,CASGLAGGDTQYF
TRBV4-1,15,NA,TRBJ2-7,CASSQEHSGSYEQYF
TRBV9,16,NA,TRBJ1-3,CASSVLGQSSGNTIYF
TRBV10-3,14,NA,TRBJ2-2,CAISAGVNTGELFF
TRBV27,14,NA,TRBJ2-7,CASSLWQGLNEQYF
TRBV6-1,10,NA,TRBJ1-1,CAVVQGRAFF
TRBV29-1,14,NA,TRBJ2-7,CSAVYGTGPYEQYF
TRBV5-5,17,NA,TRBJ2-7,CASSLAGSAYSSYEQYF
TRBV19,13,NA,TRBJ1-1,CASSIGGWPEAFF
TRBV18,14,NA,TRBJ2-3,CASSETSGGDTQYF
TRBV6-1,13,NA,TRBJ1-6,CASLTARNSPLHF
TRBV27,14,NA,TRBJ1-6,CASTAGMDNSPPHF
TRBV29-1,11,NA,TRBJ2-7,CSVGVGGEQYF